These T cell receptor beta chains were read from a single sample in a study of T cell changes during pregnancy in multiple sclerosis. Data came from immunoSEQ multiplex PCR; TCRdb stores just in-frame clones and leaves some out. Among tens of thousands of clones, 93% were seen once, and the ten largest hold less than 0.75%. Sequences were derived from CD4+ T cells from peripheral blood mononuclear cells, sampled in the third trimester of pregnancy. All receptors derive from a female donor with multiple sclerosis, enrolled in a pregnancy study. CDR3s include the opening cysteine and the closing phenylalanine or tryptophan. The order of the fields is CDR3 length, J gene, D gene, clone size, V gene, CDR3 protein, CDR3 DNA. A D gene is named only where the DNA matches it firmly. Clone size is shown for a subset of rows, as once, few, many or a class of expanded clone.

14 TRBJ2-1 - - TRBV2 CASRPMSSYNEQFF TGTGCCAGCAGGCCTATGAGCTCCTACAATGAGCAGTTCTTC
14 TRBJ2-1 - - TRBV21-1 CASSKTSGSNEQFF TGTGCCAGCAGCAAAACTAGCGGGAGCAATGAGCAGTTCTTC
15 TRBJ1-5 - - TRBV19 CASSTQGRGGQPQHF TGTGCCAGTAGTACCCAGGGACGGGGGGGTCAGCCCCAGCATTTT
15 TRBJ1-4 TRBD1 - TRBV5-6 CASSLTGATNEKLFF TGTGCCAGCAGTCTTACAGGGGCAACTAATGAAAAACTGTTTTTT
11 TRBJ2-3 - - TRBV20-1 CSASRLETQYF TGCAGTGCTAGCCGACTGGAGACGCAGTATTTT
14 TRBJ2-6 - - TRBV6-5 CASSARSGANVLTF TGTGCCAGCAGTGCCAGGTCTGGGGCCAACGTCCTGACTTTC
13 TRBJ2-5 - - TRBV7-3 CASSSSTKETQYF TGTGCCAGCAGCTCCTCTACCAAAGAGACCCAGTACTTC
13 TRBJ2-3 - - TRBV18 CASSPGAADTQYF TGTGCCAGCTCACCGGGAGCCGCAGATACGCAGTATTTT
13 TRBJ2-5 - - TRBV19 CASSIRGIETQYF TGTGCCAGTAGTATCAGGGGAATAGAGACCCAGTACTTC
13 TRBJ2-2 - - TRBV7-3 CASSFVNTGELFF TGTGCCAGCAGCTTTGTAAACACCGGGGAGCTGTTTTTT
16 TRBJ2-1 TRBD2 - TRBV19 CASGTYVGGRGGEQFF TGTGCCAGTGGGACGTATGTTGGCGGGAGGGGGGGTGAGCAGTTCTTC
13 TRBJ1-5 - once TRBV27 CASSLRGNQPQHF TGTGCCAGCAGTTTAAGGGGTAATCAGCCCCAGCATTTT
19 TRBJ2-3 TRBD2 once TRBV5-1 CASSLGSAEAGRNTDTQYF TGCGCCAGCAGCTTGGGGTCTGCCGAAGCGGGAAGGAACACAGATACGCAGTATTTT
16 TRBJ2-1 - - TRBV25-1 CASSEVPGLTRVEQFF TGTGCCAGCAGTGAAGTACCGGGACTCACCAGGGTCGAGCAGTTCTTC
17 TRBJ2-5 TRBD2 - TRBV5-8 CASSSYRLAGYQETQYF TGTGCCAGCAGCTCCTACCGACTAGCGGGGTACCAAGAGACCCAGTACTTC
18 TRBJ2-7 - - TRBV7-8 CASSLALSPGKIVYEQYF TGTGCCAGCAGCTTAGCTTTAAGTCCTGGCAAAATCGTATACGAGCAGTACTTC